Listed below are T cell receptor beta chains from one sample, sequenced in a study of beta chain features in type 1 diabetes. Generated by immunoSEQ multiplex PCR, the TCRdb table keeps only in-frame clones and is missing some. The sample carries roughly 24,000 clones, around three fifths recorded once. Sequences were obtained from stem cell memory CD4+ T cells from blood. The receptor source for this set is a man between 18 and 35 years old with type 1 diabetes. The CDR3 runs from the conserved cysteine through the conserved F or W. Fields, in order: J gene, D gene, V gene, clone size, CDR3 protein, CDR3 DNA. A D gene is named only where the DNA matches it firmly. Clone size appears in some rows only: once, few, many, or a class for an expanded clone.

j_call: TRBJ2-7
d_call: TRBD1
v_call: TRBV6-5
clone_size: .
cdr3_aa: CASSYSGQSSYEQYF
cdr3_nt: TGTGCCAGCAGTTACTCGGGACAGAGCTCCTACGAGCAGTACTTC

j_call: TRBJ2-6
d_call: .
v_call: TRBV5-1
clone_size: few
cdr3_aa: CASRLTGSGANVLTF
cdr3_nt: TGCGCCAGCAGGCTTACAGGCTCTGGGGCCAACGTCCTGACTTTC

j_call: TRBJ1-2
d_call: TRBD1
v_call: TRBV2
clone_size: .
cdr3_aa: CASRYGQVIYGYTF
cdr3_nt: TGTGCCAGCAGATACGGACAGGTGATCTATGGCTACACCTTC

j_call: TRBJ2-3
d_call: .
v_call: TRBV5-4
clone_size: .
cdr3_aa: CASSSLPDTQYF
cdr3_nt: TGTGCCAGCAGCTCACTGCCAGATACGCAGTATTTT

j_call: TRBJ1-3
d_call: .
v_call: TRBV2
clone_size: few
cdr3_aa: CASRQVSGNTIYF
cdr3_nt: TGTGCCAGCAGACAAGTCTCTGGAAACACCATATATTTT

j_call: TRBJ2-2
d_call: TRBD1
v_call: TRBV28
clone_size: few
cdr3_aa: CASRRGRITGELFF
cdr3_nt: TGTGCCAGCAGGAGGGGGCGAATCACCGGGGAGCTGTTTTTT

j_call: TRBJ2-6
d_call: .
v_call: TRBV27
clone_size: .
cdr3_aa: CAIKPGGHSGANVLTF
cdr3_nt: TGTGCCATCAAACCAGGGGGGCACTCTGGGGCCAACGTCCTGACTTTC

j_call: TRBJ1-4
d_call: .
v_call: TRBV27
clone_size: few
cdr3_aa: CASSLWERGEKLFF
cdr3_nt: TGTGCCAGCAGTTTATGGGAAAGGGGAGAAAAACTGTTTTTT

j_call: TRBJ2-7
d_call: .
v_call: TRBV19
clone_size: .
cdr3_aa: CASSGPSASSYEQYF
cdr3_nt: TGTGCCAGTAGTGGGCCTAGCGCGAGCTCCTACGAGCAGTACTTC

j_call: TRBJ2-3
d_call: .
v_call: TRBV18
clone_size: .
cdr3_aa: CASSPIRDTQYF
cdr3_nt: TGTGCCAGCTCACCAATCCGAGATACGCAGTATTTT

j_call: TRBJ1-6
d_call: .
v_call: TRBV15
clone_size: .
cdr3_aa: CATSREGSGVSPLHF
cdr3_nt: TGTGCCACCAGCAGAGAAGGGAGTGGGGTTTCACCCCTCCACTTT

j_call: TRBJ2-1
d_call: TRBD2
v_call: TRBV9
clone_size: .
cdr3_aa: CASSDPREHWTSGALEQFF
cdr3_nt: TGTGCCAGCAGCGATCCTCGGGAGCATTGGACTAGCGGAGCCCTTGAGCAGTTCTTC

j_call: TRBJ2-1
d_call: .
v_call: TRBV10-3
clone_size: .
cdr3_aa: CATLPSGAVHQFF
cdr3_nt: TGTGCCACCTTGCCCAGCGGAGCTGTTCATCAGTTCTTC

j_call: TRBJ1-1
d_call: .
v_call: TRBV7-2
clone_size: .
cdr3_aa: CASSPARRNTEAFF
cdr3_nt: TGTGCCAGCAGCCCGGCCCGGAGGAACACTGAAGCTTTCTTT

j_call: TRBJ2-2
d_call: .
v_call: TRBV25-1
clone_size: .
cdr3_aa: CASRATGLNTGELFF
cdr3_nt: TGTGCCAGCAGGGCTACAGGGTTAAACACCGGGGAGCTGTTTTTT

j_call: TRBJ1-1
d_call: .
v_call: TRBV27
clone_size: .
cdr3_aa: CASSLAGATEAFF
cdr3_nt: TGTGCCAGCAGTTTAGCGGGGGCCACTGAAGCTTTCTTT

j_call: TRBJ2-3
d_call: TRBD2
v_call: TRBV27
clone_size: .
cdr3_aa: CASSWNSGASTDTQYF
cdr3_nt: TGTGCCAGCAGTTGGAATAGCGGGGCGTCCACAGATACGCAGTATTTT

j_call: TRBJ2-7
d_call: .
v_call: TRBV29-1
clone_size: few
cdr3_aa: CSVVQAYEQYF
cdr3_nt: TGCAGCGTTGTGCAGGCCTACGAGCAGTACTTC

j_call: TRBJ2-5
d_call: TRBD1
v_call: TRBV5-1
clone_size: .
cdr3_aa: CASSYGQGQETQYF
cdr3_nt: TGCGCCAGCAGTTATGGACAGGGCCAAGAGACCCAGTACTTC

j_call: TRBJ2-3
d_call: .
v_call: TRBV28
clone_size: .
cdr3_aa: CASSSVEGYTDTQYF
cdr3_nt: TGTGCCAGCAGTTCCGTTGAGGGATACACAGATACGCAGTATTTT

j_call: TRBJ2-3
d_call: TRBD2
v_call: TRBV6-1
clone_size: .
cdr3_aa: CASSGWTSGSTDTQYF
cdr3_nt: TGTGCCAGCAGTGGCTGGACTAGCGGGAGCACAGATACGCAGTATTTT

j_call: TRBJ2-5
d_call: TRBD1
v_call: TRBV2
clone_size: .
cdr3_aa: CASSGVGTRQGETQYF
cdr3_nt: TGTGCCAGCAGTGGGGTCGGGACCCGACAGGGAGAGACCCAGTACTTC

j_call: TRBJ2-5
d_call: TRBD2
v_call: TRBV19
clone_size: .
cdr3_aa: CASSSLASGSRETQYF
cdr3_nt: TGTGCCAGTAGTAGTCTGGCTAGCGGGAGTCGGGAGACCCAGTACTTC

j_call: TRBJ2-1
d_call: TRBD1
v_call: TRBV7-7
clone_size: .
cdr3_aa: CASSLIVGGGEQFF
cdr3_nt: TGTGCCAGCAGCTTAATAGTAGGGGGCGGTGAGCAGTTCTTC

j_call: TRBJ2-1
d_call: TRBD2
v_call: TRBV13
clone_size: .
cdr3_aa: CASSPPPASGRAYNEQFF
cdr3_nt: TGTGCCAGCAGCCCCCCCCCAGCTAGCGGGAGGGCCTACAATGAGCAGTTCTTC

j_call: TRBJ2-5
d_call: .
v_call: TRBV7-2
clone_size: .
cdr3_aa: CASSPRQGLLQETQYF
cdr3_nt: TGTGCCAGCAGCCCACGTCAGGGTTTGCTACAAGAGACCCAGTACTTC

j_call: TRBJ1-5
d_call: .
v_call: TRBV28
clone_size: .
cdr3_aa: CASSLVTGHNQPQHF
cdr3_nt: TGTGCCAGCAGTTTAGTAACAGGACACAATCAGCCCCAGCATTTT

j_call: TRBJ2-7
d_call: .
v_call: TRBV6-5
clone_size: few
cdr3_aa: CASSYSGTLSSYEQYF
cdr3_nt: TGTGCCAGCAGTTACTCGGGGACATTGAGCTCCTACGAGCAGTACTTC

j_call: TRBJ1-2
d_call: .
v_call: TRBV5-1
clone_size: .
cdr3_aa: CASREGVYGYTF
cdr3_nt: TGCGCCAGCAGAGAAGGGGTCTATGGCTACACCTTC

j_call: TRBJ2-7
d_call: TRBD2
v_call: TRBV30
clone_size: .
cdr3_aa: CAWTPAGGTLREQYF
cdr3_nt: TGTGCCTGGACTCCCGCGGGGGGGACACTACGCGAGCAGTACTTC

j_call: TRBJ1-1
d_call: .
v_call: TRBV7-9
clone_size: few
cdr3_aa: CASSLFGNTEAFF
cdr3_nt: TGTGCCAGCAGCTTATTCGGTAATACTGAAGCTTTCTTT

j_call: TRBJ1-4
d_call: .
v_call: TRBV19
clone_size: few
cdr3_aa: CASSSETVTSLIF
cdr3_nt: TGTGCCAGTAGTTCGGAGACAGTAACCTCATTGATTTTT

j_call: TRBJ1-3
d_call: .
v_call: TRBV15
clone_size: .
cdr3_aa: CATSSDYGDTIYF
cdr3_nt: TGTGCCACCAGCAGTGACTACGGGGACACCATATATTTT

j_call: TRBJ2-1
d_call: .
v_call: TRBV28
clone_size: .
cdr3_aa: CASSSPPLEAGFF
cdr3_nt: TGTGCCAGCAGTTCCCCACCTTTAGAAGCAGGGTTCTTC

j_call: TRBJ2-5
d_call: TRBD2
v_call: TRBV11-2
clone_size: .
cdr3_aa: CASSSWAGGRETQYF
cdr3_nt: TGTGCCAGCAGCTCCTGGGCGGGGGGGAGAGAGACCCAGTACTTC

j_call: TRBJ2-3
d_call: .
v_call: TRBV5-1
clone_size: few
cdr3_aa: CASSLWGGEDTQYF
cdr3_nt: TGCGCCAGCAGCTTATGGGGGGGCGAAGATACGCAGTATTTT

j_call: TRBJ2-6
d_call: .
v_call: TRBV29-1
clone_size: few
cdr3_aa: CSAGLSGANVLTF
cdr3_nt: TGCAGCGCGGGTCTCTCTGGGGCCAACGTCCTGACTTTC

j_call: TRBJ1-2
d_call: TRBD1
v_call: TRBV6-6
clone_size: .
cdr3_aa: CASSYRTGGSGGYTF
cdr3_nt: TGTGCCAGCAGTTACCGGACAGGGGGCTCCGGAGGCTACACCTTC

j_call: TRBJ2-2
d_call: .
v_call: TRBV6-5
clone_size: once
cdr3_aa: CASSYVQGFGGELFF
cdr3_nt: TGTGCCAGCAGTTACGTCCAGGGGTTTGGCGGGGAGCTGTTTTTT

j_call: TRBJ1-2
d_call: TRBD1
v_call: TRBV2
clone_size: once
cdr3_aa: CASSHDRVRGYTF
cdr3_nt: TGTGCCAGCAGTCACGACAGGGTTCGGGGCTACACCTTC

j_call: TRBJ2-2
d_call: .
v_call: TRBV11-3
clone_size: .
cdr3_aa: CASSLEAGTGELFF
cdr3_nt: TGTGCCAGCAGCTTAGAAGCCGGCACCGGGGAGCTGTTTTTT

j_call: TRBJ2-1
d_call: .
v_call: TRBV4-3
clone_size: .
cdr3_aa: CASSQVARINEQFF
cdr3_nt: TGCGCCAGCAGCCAAGTCGCGCGCATCAATGAGCAGTTCTTC

j_call: TRBJ2-5
d_call: TRBD1
v_call: TRBV28
clone_size: .
cdr3_aa: CASSLGLGGAPQETQYF
cdr3_nt: TGTGCCAGCAGTTTAGGATTAGGGGGCGCTCCCCAAGAGACCCAGTACTTC

j_call: TRBJ1-5
d_call: .
v_call: TRBV7-9
clone_size: .
cdr3_aa: CASSSQTGQPQHF
cdr3_nt: TGTGCCAGCAGCTCCCAAACAGGCCAGCCCCAGCATTTT

j_call: TRBJ2-1
d_call: TRBD2
v_call: TRBV2
clone_size: .
cdr3_aa: CASSGTSGGAYNEQFF
cdr3_nt: TGTGCCAGCAGTGGGACTAGCGGGGGGGCCTACAATGAGCAGTTCTTC

j_call: TRBJ2-2
d_call: TRBD1
v_call: TRBV5-1
clone_size: .
cdr3_aa: CASSRTGTANTGELFF
cdr3_nt: TGCGCCAGCAGCAGGACCGGGACAGCGAACACCGGGGAGCTGTTTTTT

j_call: TRBJ2-1
d_call: .
v_call: TRBV19
clone_size: .
cdr3_aa: CASTTNYNEQFF
cdr3_nt: TGTGCCAGCACGACTAATTACAATGAGCAGTTCTTC

j_call: TRBJ2-1
d_call: TRBD2
v_call: TRBV28
clone_size: few
cdr3_aa: CASSLPGTSGGGFQFF
cdr3_nt: TGTGCCAGCAGTTTACCCGGGACTAGCGGGGGGGGTTTTCAGTTCTTC

j_call: TRBJ2-5
d_call: TRBD1
v_call: TRBV4-2
clone_size: .
cdr3_aa: CASSQKDREETQYF
cdr3_nt: TGTGCCAGCAGCCAAAAGGACAGGGAAGAGACCCAGTACTTC

j_call: TRBJ1-5
d_call: .
v_call: TRBV18
clone_size: few
cdr3_aa: CASAEGFNQPQHF
cdr3_nt: TGTGCCAGCGCCGAGGGTTTCAATCAGCCCCAGCATTTT

j_call: TRBJ2-3
d_call: TRBD2
v_call: TRBV6-6
clone_size: .
cdr3_aa: CASSPSGGTDTQYF
cdr3_nt: TGTGCCAGCAGTCCGTCGGGAGGGACAGATACGCAGTATTTT

j_call: TRBJ2-1
d_call: TRBD1
v_call: TRBV10-1
clone_size: .
cdr3_aa: CASSETGTGRGEQFF
cdr3_nt: TGCGCCAGCAGTGAAACCGGGACAGGGAGAGGTGAGCAGTTCTTC

j_call: TRBJ1-2
d_call: .
v_call: TRBV30
clone_size: .
cdr3_aa: CAWGRGRVYGYTF
cdr3_nt: TGTGCCTGGGGCAGGGGAAGGGTCTATGGCTACACCTTC

j_call: TRBJ2-1
d_call: .
v_call: TRBV5-4
clone_size: .
cdr3_aa: CASSFENRRHEQFF
cdr3_nt: TGTGCCAGCAGCTTCGAAAACAGGAGACATGAGCAGTTCTTC

j_call: TRBJ2-5
d_call: TRBD2
v_call: TRBV10-3
clone_size: .
cdr3_aa: CASGAGGGGRETQYF
cdr3_nt: TGTGCCTCCGGAGCTGGTGGGGGGGGTAGGGAGACCCAGTACTTC

j_call: TRBJ1-5
d_call: .
v_call: TRBV7-9
clone_size: .
cdr3_aa: CASSLESQFNQPQHF
cdr3_nt: TGTGCCAGCAGCTTAGAGTCGCAGTTCAATCAGCCCCAGCATTTT

j_call: TRBJ2-3
d_call: .
v_call: TRBV5-5
clone_size: .
cdr3_aa: CASSLDFRTDTQYF
cdr3_nt: TGTGCCAGCAGCTTGGACTTCCGCACAGATACGCAGTATTTT

j_call: TRBJ1-6
d_call: TRBD1
v_call: TRBV5-1
clone_size: .
cdr3_aa: CASSGLGTENSPLHF
cdr3_nt: TGCGCCAGCAGCGGCCTGGGGACAGAGAATTCACCCCTCCACTTT

j_call: TRBJ2-1
d_call: TRBD2
v_call: TRBV11-2
clone_size: once
cdr3_aa: CASSQREADNEQFF
cdr3_nt: TGTGCCAGCAGCCAGCGGGAGGCCGACAATGAGCAGTTCTTC